Included here is one T cell receptor beta chain sequence, with context. Its target is not known. 60 Vbeta and 13 Jbeta primers were used in PCR. Original analysis: Around 11 million shared chains were among the about 80 million unique TCR beta chains that a later analysis counted. Generated by immunoSEQ multiplex PCR, the TCRdb table keeps only in-frame clones and is missing some. V and J calls and clone size come straight from that table; D and trimming were deduced from the DNA. The sample lists around 200,000 clones, 75% to 85% occurring once. With 3 bases clipped from V and 6 bases from J, the junction kept 9 bases outside the gene matches. CDR1 and CDR2 from the germline V gene are SGHRS and YFSETQ. CDR3 length: 15 residues. The data were obtained in a study of cytomegalovirus exposure and HLA in healthy donors. Study-wide findings and caveats: Evidence from a later analysis indicated that most CMV-associated TCR beta chains looked HLA-restricted.

The sequence was obtained from a girl aged 2-9 years in good health and CMV-seropositive. J is TRBJ2-7 and V is TRBV5-1, with 10 bases matching TRBD1. The sample was PBMCs. The CDR3 region is CASSSRGQGLGEQYF. In DNA form, the CDR3 reads TGCGCCAGCAGCTCACGGGGACAGGGGTTGGGCGAGCAGTACTTC.